Sequencing of this T cell receptor beta chain was carried out in a study of low-dose radiotherapy and immunotherapy resistance in tumors. As for the study in general: The study gave patients oral aspirin 300 mg daily for four cycles from cycle 1 day 1.

cDNA synthesis used a TRAV/TRBV-specific primer set for both chains. TCRs were amplified for roughly 20 PCR cycles with a constant-region primer and V-primer adapter. Each CDR3 protein gets one entry after TCRdb re-called the reads with MiXCR. The repertoire holds over 55,000 distinct CDR3 sequences, with 30% to 40% as singletons. Time point defined: before trial treatment. The study gave donors nivolumab, ipilimumab, aspirin, low-dose cyclophosphamide and low-dose radiotherapy. The CDR3 is 16 amino acids. The V gene's germline CDR1 is MNHEY and CDR2 SVGEGT. J gave up 3 bases and V 6 bases, and 6 bases lay outside the gene matches.

This specimen consisted of PBMCs, obtained before treatment. The chain recombines TRBV6-2 or TRBV6-3 with TRBJ2-3; TRBD2 agrees at 13 bases. The sequence came from a female donor with ovarian cancer. The CDR3 loop is CASSSLAGGLTDTQYF. CDR3 DNA sequence: TGTGCCAGCAGCTCACTAGCGGGGGGGCTAACAGATACGCAGTATTTT.